These T cell receptor beta chains were read from a single sample in a study of cytomegalovirus exposure and HLA in healthy donors. The method was immunoSEQ multiplex PCR; TCRdb's version includes in-frame clones alone and lacks a portion of them. The data contain about 160,000 clones, 80% to 85% of them seen just once; the ten biggest clones take up 7.5% to 9%. Specimen: PBMCs. These receptors were collected from a male donor in good health and CMV-seropositive. The CDR3 runs from the conserved cysteine through the conserved F or W. D genes are given only for firm matches. Part of the rows lack a size; the others show once, few, many or a class for expanded clones.

d_call: TRBD2; clone_size: -; cdr3_length: 14; v_call: TRBV30; j_call: TRBJ2-1; cdr3_aa: CAWAGTSAKPEQFF; cdr3_nt: TGTGCCTGGGCCGGGACTAGCGCAAAGCCAGAGCAGTTCTTC
d_call: TRBD1; clone_size: few; cdr3_length: 18; v_call: TRBV5-6; j_call: TRBJ1-4; cdr3_aa: CASSFFINARQGREKLFF; cdr3_nt: TGTGCCAGCAGTTTTTTCATCAACGCGAGACAGGGAAGGGAAAAACTGTTTTTT
d_call: -; clone_size: -; cdr3_length: 17; v_call: TRBV4-1; j_call: TRBJ2-3; cdr3_aa: CASSQSKYGLSTDTQYF; cdr3_nt: TGCGCCAGCAGCCAGTCTAAGTACGGACTAAGCACAGATACGCAGTATTTT
d_call: -; clone_size: -; cdr3_length: 13; v_call: TRBV19; j_call: TRBJ1-2; cdr3_aa: CASSIVQSYGYTF; cdr3_nt: TGTGCCAGTAGTATCGTGCAGTCCTATGGCTACACCTTC
d_call: -; clone_size: -; cdr3_length: 15; v_call: TRBV2; j_call: TRBJ1-2; cdr3_aa: CASSVGTPLNYGYTF; cdr3_nt: TGTGCCAGCAGTGTAGGGACACCGCTTAACTATGGCTACACCTTC
d_call: -; clone_size: few; cdr3_length: 16; v_call: TRBV12-1; j_call: TRBJ1-2; cdr3_aa: CASSYPPKGGEGGYTF; cdr3_nt: TGTGCCAGCAGCTACCCCCCGAAGGGCGGGGAGGGTGGCTACACCTTC
d_call: -; clone_size: -; cdr3_length: 16; v_call: TRBV7-2; j_call: TRBJ1-5; cdr3_aa: CASSLDFRSHNQPQHF; cdr3_nt: TGTGCCAGCAGCTTAGACTTCCGAAGCCATAATCAGCCCCAGCATTTT
d_call: TRBD1; clone_size: -; cdr3_length: 15; v_call: TRBV7-2; j_call: TRBJ1-6; cdr3_aa: CASSPGQVTSSPLHF; cdr3_nt: TGTGCCAGCAGCCCGGGACAGGTGACAAGTTCACCCCTCCACTTT
d_call: TRBD1; clone_size: -; cdr3_length: 15; v_call: TRBV6-5; j_call: TRBJ1-2; cdr3_aa: CASSYSTGANYGYTF; cdr3_nt: TGTGCCAGCAGTTACTCGACAGGGGCTAACTATGGCTACACCTTC
d_call: TRBD2; clone_size: -; cdr3_length: 14; v_call: TRBV7-9; j_call: TRBJ2-1; cdr3_aa: CASSSLAGGGRKFF; cdr3_nt: TGTGCCAGCAGCTCCCTAGCGGGAGGGGGGAGGAAGTTCTTC
d_call: -; clone_size: -; cdr3_length: 15; v_call: TRBV6-1; j_call: TRBJ2-6; cdr3_aa: CASSEQGAGANGLTF; cdr3_nt: TGTGCCAGCAGTGAACAAGGGGCTGGGGCCAACGGCCTGACTTTC
d_call: TRBD1; clone_size: -; cdr3_length: 17; v_call: TRBV27; j_call: TRBJ1-1; cdr3_aa: CASQSRGTNRGITEAFF; cdr3_nt: TGTGCCAGCCAATCGAGGGGCACGAACAGGGGAATCACTGAAGCTTTCTTT
d_call: -; clone_size: -; cdr3_length: 14; v_call: TRBV29-1; j_call: TRBJ2-7; cdr3_aa: CSVLSGTFFYEQYF; cdr3_nt: TGCAGCGTCCTATCCGGGACATTCTTCTACGAGCAGTACTTC
d_call: -; clone_size: -; cdr3_length: 13; v_call: TRBV19; j_call: TRBJ1-2; cdr3_aa: CAILDSTNYGYTF; cdr3_nt: TGTGCCATATTGGACAGTACTAACTATGGCTACACCTTC
d_call: -; clone_size: -; cdr3_length: 14; v_call: TRBV5-1; j_call: TRBJ1-2; cdr3_aa: CASSPIGLGYGYTF; cdr3_nt: TGCGCCAGCAGCCCGATTGGACTGGGGTATGGCTACACCTTC
d_call: TRBD2; clone_size: -; cdr3_length: 13; v_call: TRBV30; j_call: TRBJ2-7; cdr3_aa: CAWSVLGGGEQYF; cdr3_nt: TGTGCCTGGAGTGTATTGGGCGGGGGCGAGCAGTACTTC
d_call: TRBD2; clone_size: -; cdr3_length: 18; v_call: TRBV14; j_call: TRBJ2-3; cdr3_aa: CASSQEPGLAGFTDTQYF; cdr3_nt: TGTGCCAGCAGCCAAGAACCGGGACTAGCGGGCTTCACAGATACGCAGTATTTT
d_call: -; clone_size: -; cdr3_length: 13; v_call: TRBV27; j_call: TRBJ1-1; cdr3_aa: CASSFIMNTEAFF; cdr3_nt: TGTGCCAGCAGTTTCATCATGAACACTGAAGCTTTCTTT
d_call: TRBD1; clone_size: once; cdr3_length: 14; v_call: TRBV2; j_call: TRBJ2-1; cdr3_aa: CASSVDRGRNEQFF; cdr3_nt: TGTGCCAGCAGTGTGGACAGGGGGCGCAATGAGCAGTTCTTC
d_call: -; clone_size: -; cdr3_length: 15; v_call: TRBV6-6; j_call: TRBJ2-7; cdr3_aa: CASSPTRGAVHEQYF; cdr3_nt: TGTGCCAGCAGTCCTACACGGGGGGCCGTACACGAGCAGTACTTC
d_call: TRBD2; clone_size: -; cdr3_length: 15; v_call: TRBV10-2; j_call: TRBJ2-2; cdr3_aa: CASRGGRADTGELFF; cdr3_nt: TGCGCCAGCAGAGGCGGGAGGGCCGACACCGGGGAGCTGTTTTTT
d_call: TRBD2; clone_size: -; cdr3_length: 15; v_call: TRBV4-3; j_call: TRBJ2-1; cdr3_aa: CASSQALAGYNEQFF; cdr3_nt: TGCGCCAGCAGCCAAGCGCTAGCGGGCTACAATGAGCAGTTCTTC
d_call: -; clone_size: -; cdr3_length: 14; v_call: TRBV9; j_call: TRBJ1-3; cdr3_aa: CASSVVASGNTIYF; cdr3_nt: TGTGCCAGCAGCGTAGTAGCCTCTGGAAACACCATATATTTT
d_call: TRBD1; clone_size: -; cdr3_length: 16; v_call: TRBV5-3; j_call: TRBJ1-6; cdr3_aa: CARSFPGGSGNSPLHF; cdr3_nt: TGTGCCAGAAGCTTCCCAGGGGGCAGTGGGAATTCACCCCTCCACTTT
d_call: -; clone_size: -; cdr3_length: 13; v_call: TRBV19; j_call: TRBJ2-2; cdr3_aa: CAAKTANTGELFF; cdr3_nt: TGTGCCGCAAAGACAGCGAACACCGGGGAGCTGTTTTTT
d_call: TRBD2; clone_size: -; cdr3_length: 13; v_call: TRBV29-1; j_call: TRBJ2-2; cdr3_aa: CSVGGRSVGELFF; cdr3_nt: TGCAGCGTTGGCGGGAGATCGGTCGGGGAGCTGTTTTTT
d_call: TRBD1; clone_size: -; cdr3_length: 15; v_call: TRBV6-5; j_call: TRBJ1-5; cdr3_aa: CASSKRTGFGQPQHF; cdr3_nt: TGTGCCAGCAGTAAACGGACAGGGTTCGGTCAGCCCCAGCATTTT
d_call: TRBD1; clone_size: -; cdr3_length: 14; v_call: TRBV6-5; j_call: TRBJ1-1; cdr3_aa: CASSYRTGAAEAFF; cdr3_nt: TGTGCCAGCAGTTATCGGACAGGTGCCGCTGAAGCTTTCTTT
d_call: -; clone_size: -; cdr3_length: 15; v_call: TRBV19; j_call: TRBJ1-6; cdr3_aa: CASAGSRSYNSPLHF; cdr3_nt: TGTGCCAGCGCAGGCAGTAGGTCCTATAATTCACCCCTCCACTTT
d_call: TRBD1; clone_size: -; cdr3_length: 14; v_call: TRBV2; j_call: TRBJ2-7; cdr3_aa: CASTYQGEWNEQYF; cdr3_nt: TGTGCCAGCACATACCAGGGGGAGTGGAACGAGCAGTACTTC
d_call: -; clone_size: -; cdr3_length: 15; v_call: TRBV7-2; j_call: TRBJ1-2; cdr3_aa: CASSFDRQGNYGYTF; cdr3_nt: TGTGCCAGCAGCTTCGATCGTCAGGGTAACTATGGCTACACCTTC
d_call: -; clone_size: -; cdr3_length: 13; v_call: TRBV19; j_call: TRBJ1-1; cdr3_aa: CATKNGVDTEAFF; cdr3_nt: TGTGCCACTAAGAATGGTGTGGACACTGAAGCTTTCTTT
d_call: TRBD2; clone_size: -; cdr3_length: 16; v_call: TRBV18; j_call: TRBJ2-3; cdr3_aa: CASSLRTSGVADTQYF; cdr3_nt: TGTGCCAGCTCACTTCGGACTAGCGGGGTGGCAGATACGCAGTATTTT
d_call: -; clone_size: -; cdr3_length: 15; v_call: TRBV5-1; j_call: TRBJ1-2; cdr3_aa: CASSSPTFISSGYTF; cdr3_nt: TGCGCCAGCAGCTCGCCGACCTTTATCTCTAGCGGCTACACCTTC
d_call: TRBD1; clone_size: -; cdr3_length: 15; v_call: TRBV7-8; j_call: TRBJ1-1; cdr3_aa: CASSLARTGTTEAFF; cdr3_nt: TGTGCCAGCAGCTTAGCGAGGACAGGGACCACTGAAGCTTTCTTT
d_call: TRBD1; clone_size: -; cdr3_length: 15; v_call: TRBV5-1; j_call: TRBJ2-6; cdr3_aa: CASSRTGDGANVLTF; cdr3_nt: TGCGCCAGCAGCCGAACAGGGGATGGGGCCAACGTCCTGACTTTC
d_call: -; clone_size: few; cdr3_length: 13; v_call: TRBV27; j_call: TRBJ1-2; cdr3_aa: CASSSTANYGYTF; cdr3_nt: TGTGCCAGCAGTTCGACAGCTAACTATGGCTACACCTTC
d_call: -; clone_size: -; cdr3_length: 12; v_call: TRBV12-5; j_call: TRBJ1-2; cdr3_aa: CASGLRGEGYTF; cdr3_nt: TGTGCTAGTGGTTTACGGGGGGAGGGCTACACCTTC
d_call: TRBD1; clone_size: -; cdr3_length: 13; v_call: TRBV28; j_call: TRBJ1-2; cdr3_aa: CASSFQGVRGYTF; cdr3_nt: TGTGCCAGCAGTTTCCAGGGGGTACGTGGCTACACCTTC
d_call: TRBD1; clone_size: -; cdr3_length: 16; v_call: TRBV4-3; j_call: TRBJ1-2; cdr3_aa: CASSQEQGVFGYGYTF; cdr3_nt: TGCGCCAGCAGCCAAGAACAGGGGGTATTTGGTTATGGCTACACCTTC
d_call: -; clone_size: -; cdr3_length: 11; v_call: TRBV20-1; j_call: TRBJ2-1; cdr3_aa: CSASLVDEQFF; cdr3_nt: TGCAGTGCTAGTTTAGTGGATGAGCAGTTCTTC
d_call: TRBD1; clone_size: -; cdr3_length: 14; v_call: TRBV27; j_call: TRBJ1-2; cdr3_aa: CASSSRQGFYGYTF; cdr3_nt: TGTGCCAGCAGTTCCAGACAGGGGTTCTATGGCTACACCTTC
d_call: TRBD2; clone_size: -; cdr3_length: 14; v_call: TRBV4-3; j_call: TRBJ2-7; cdr3_aa: CASSQGRGAEEQYF; cdr3_nt: TGCGCCAGCAGCCAAGGGCGGGGGGCTGAAGAGCAGTACTTC
d_call: TRBD1; clone_size: -; cdr3_length: 15; v_call: TRBV5-6; j_call: TRBJ1-5; cdr3_aa: CASSFGTALDQPQHF; cdr3_nt: TGTGCCAGCAGCTTCGGGACAGCCCTTGATCAGCCCCAGCATTTT
d_call: -; clone_size: -; cdr3_length: 14; v_call: TRBV6-5; j_call: TRBJ1-4; cdr3_aa: CASKEGSSNEKLFF; cdr3_nt: TGTGCCAGCAAAGAGGGCTCTTCTAATGAAAAACTGTTTTTT